This record looks at one T cell receptor (beta chain) sequence and its context. Its target is unknown. This record belongs to a study of blood T cells in healthy people across ages. Germline values: CDR1 LNHDA, CDR2 SQIVND (reference sequence). Trimming removed 7 bases at V and 6 bases at J, with 16 bases between. This CDR3 spans 14 amino acids. General study points: Any changes in expanded clonotypes were possibly confounded, as donor CMV status remained unknown.

Primed by a sample-barcoded 5' primer and a J-beta primer mix, a second PCR proceeded for about 6 to 12 cycles. TCRdb recomputed calls from the 5' RACE reads with MiXCR, one row per CDR3 protein. The data show roughly 930,000 distinct CDR3 sequences, with around 49% seen just once and around an eighth held by the top ten. V gene TRBV19 combines with J gene TRBJ1-5; a possible D gene is TRBD1 (6 bases). The sequenced sample was blood. The source of this sequence is a young man in good health. The CDR3: CASIGQWESQPQHF. For the CDR3, the DNA is TGTGCCAGTATCGGACAGTGGGAAAGTCAGCCCCAGCATTTT.